The 15 T cell receptor beta chains given below trace back to one sample, sequenced in a study of blood T cell repertoires in COVID-19. Profiling relied on immunoSEQ multiplex PCR, and the TCRdb table lists in-frame clones only, not all of them. The data contain tens of thousands of clones, roughly 84% of them singletons. The sample was peripheral blood. These receptors were collected from a man aged 50 to 60 with active or convalescent COVID-19.

The V and J genes are TRBV7-3 and TRBJ1-1; tentative D call: TRBD1 (6 bases). This CDR3 region has 14 residues. Trimming removed 5 bases at V and 2 bases at J, with 12 bases between. Germline-derived CDR1 and CDR2 are SGHTA and FQGTGA. The CDR3 DNA is TGTGCCAGCAGCCTGGGGACAACCAACACTGAAGCTTTCTTT. Translation gives CASSLGTTNTEAFF. The full variable domain, with the rest looked up from reference TRBV7-3 and TRBJ1-1, is GAGVSQTPSNKVTEKGKYVELRCDPISGHTALYWYRQSLGQGPEFLIYFQGTGAADDSGLPNDRFFAVRPEGSVSTLKIQRTERGDSAVYLCASSLGTTNTEAFFGQGTRLTVV.

DNA for the CDR3: TGTGCTAGTGGTCCCCGGGGGTCTAGCGGGGGGGCCGATGAGCAGTTCTTC. This translates into CASGPRGSSGGADEQFF. The chain is built from TRBV12-5 and TRBJ2-1; 12 positions match TRBD2. This CDR3 has 17 amino acids. Germline loops: CDR1 LGHNT, CDR2 FRNRAP. V lost 5 bases, J lost 8 bases, and 13 bases stayed unmatched.

This chain connects TRBV6-1 to TRBJ2-3; 9 bases fit TRBD2. The germline gives CDR1 MNHNS, CDR2 SASEGT. Trimming at V came to 2 bases and at J to 5 bases, leaving 11 bases not matched to a gene. CDR3 size: 17 residues. Written as DNA, the CDR3 is TGTGCCAGCAGTGAACGGCGGGGGGGCGTTAGTAGAGATACGCAGTATTTT. Its translation: CASSERRGGVSRDTQYF.

The rearrangement joins TRBV2 to TRBJ1-2; weak D call: TRBD1 (5 bases). The germline V and J ends were trimmed by 8 bases and 3 bases, with 16 bases remaining between them. The CDR3 loop spans 14 amino acids. Germline V gene data show CDR1 as SNHLY and CDR2 as FYNNEI. The CDR3 DNA reads as TGTGCCAGCTTAAGGGGCCGGTCCGACTATGGCTACACCTTC. Its protein product is CASLRGRSDYGYTF.

The J gene is TRBJ1-3, the V gene TRBV25-1; possible D gene TRBD1, 5 bases. This CDR3 is 17 amino acids long. Per the germline V gene, CDR1 is MGHDK and CDR2 is SYGVNS. Between the trimmed V and J ends, which lost 3 bases and 0 bases, there was a span of 15 bases. DNA for the CDR3: TGTGCCAGCAGTGATTACGGGGGGGGAAGCTCTGGAAACACCATATATTTT. Translating it yields CASSDYGGGSSGNTIYF. Filled out from reference TRBV25-1 and TRBJ1-3, the complete variable domain reads EADIYQTPRYLVIGTGKKITLECSQTMGHDKMYWYQQDPGMELHLIHYSYGVNSTEKGDLSSESTVSRIRTEHFPLTLESARPSHTSQYLCASSDYGGGSSGNTIYFGEGSWLTVV.

The rearrangement uses TRBV11-2 and TRBJ1-2; a possible D gene is TRBD1 (5 bases). From germline, CDR1 is SGHAT and CDR2 FQNNGV. V dropped 4 bases and J dropped 8 bases, with 17 bases sitting between them. The CDR3 totals 14 residues. The CDR3 here is CASSSGNSLYGYTF. The DNA of the CDR3 is TGTGCCAGCAGCTCAGGGAATTCTCTATACGGCTACACCTTC.

V gene TRBV7-9 combines with J gene TRBJ2-4; D might be TRBD1 (6 bases). Trimming cost V 1 base and J 0 bases, with 13 bases left between them. The CDR3 runs to 17 residues. Germline-derived CDR1 and CDR2 are SEHNR and FQNEAQ (reference sequence). The CDR3 DNA sequence: TGTGCCAGCAGCTTAGTATGGGACAAAAAAGCCAAAAACATTCAGTACTTC. Its protein product is CASSLVWDKKAKNIQYF.

The chain is built from TRBV5-4 and TRBJ1-6; TRBD1 matches 11 bases. The germline V gene has CDR1 SGHNT and CDR2 YYREEE (reference sequence). This CDR3 has 17 amino acids. V gave up 2 bases and J gave up 7 bases; unmatched junction bases: 8. The chain's CDR3 is CASSFRSWDRGNSPLHF. In DNA, the CDR3 is TGTGCCAGCAGCTTTCGTAGCTGGGACAGGGGGAATTCACCCCTCCACTTT.

The rearrangement joins TRBV7-8 to TRBJ2-7, with D possibly TRBD1 on 5 matching bases. Germline-derived CDR1 and CDR2 are SGHVS and FQNEAQ. Trimming took 1 base from V and 2 from J, leaving 12 bases between them. The CDR3 is made up of 15 amino acids. This chain's CDR3 is CASSLGTGLTYEQYF. CDR3 DNA sequence: TGTGCCAGCAGCTTAGGTACAGGCTTAACCTACGAGCAGTACTTC.

The rearrangement uses TRBV6-1 and TRBJ2-3, with a possible D match to TRBD1 (5 bases). The CDR3 sequence is 17 residues long. V was clipped by 2 bases and J by 0 bases, with 15 bases between them. Germline V gene data show CDR1 as MNHNS and CDR2 as SASEGT. CDR3 in amino acids: CASSESQWGRSTDTQYF. The CDR3 DNA is TGTGCCAGCAGTGAATCGCAGTGGGGCAGAAGCACAGATACGCAGTATTTT.

V and J are TRBV9 and TRBJ1-1; TRBD1 aligns across 9 bases. V trimming: 3 bases; J trimming: 4 bases; junction bases outside the gene matches: 7. CDR3 length: 15 amino acids. Germline lookup yields CDR1 SGDLS and CDR2 YYNGEE. CDR3 DNA sequence: TGTGCCAGCAGCGCAAGCAGGACAGGGGCCACTGAAGCTTTCTTT. It translates to CASSASRTGATEAFF.

The CDR3 nucleotides read TGTGCCAGCAGCTCCCTCGGTAGCGCCATGGGCAATGAGCAGTTCTTC. Protein: CASSSLGSAMGNEQFF. The chain employs TRBV7-3 and TRBJ2-1; possibly TRBD2 for D (5 bases). V was pared by 4 bases and J by 6 bases, with 19 bases between. The CDR3 loop spans 16 amino acids. Germline CDR1 is SGHTA and CDR2 is FQGTGA.

The chain has TRBV4-2 and TRBJ2-3; 8 bases line up with TRBD2. This CDR3 has 16 residues. The trim removed 2 bases at V and 4 bases at J, leaving 8 bases unmatched. Germline assignment: CDR1 LGHNA and CDR2 YNFKEQ. The CDR3 bases are TGTGCCAGCAGCCAACTCGCGGGGGGCGACCCAGATACGCAGTATTTT. As protein: CASSQLAGGDPDTQYF.

This clone was picked up one time. CDR3 sequence reads: CASSKAVRGCFTF. The DNA for the CDR3 is TGTGCCAGCAGCAAAGCAGTCAGGGGATGCTTCACCTTC. V gene TRBV21-1 combines with J gene TRBJ1-2; the table names TRBD1, a call not compared with the DNA. TRBV21-1 is classified as a pseudogene. The CDR3 covers 13 residues.

The genes are TRBV18 and TRBJ2-1, with 7 bases matching TRBD2. The germline gives CDR1 KGHSH, CDR2 LQKENI. CDR3 length: 16 amino acids. V lost 6 bases and J lost 1; bases outside the gene matches: 9. The CDR3 DNA reads as TGTGCCAGCTCCCTAAGGGGACTAAGTTCCTACAATGAGCAGTTCTTC. It translates to CASSLRGLSSYNEQFF.